This T cell receptor (beta chain) was observed in a study of T cell changes during pregnancy in multiple sclerosis. Germline V CDR1 and CDR2: KGHSH, LQKENI. The CDR3 contains 14 residues. Trimming cost V 3 bases and J 6 bases, with 14 bases left between them. This clone was observed once. Sequencing was performed with immunoSEQ multiplex PCR; in TCRdb, only in-frame clones are kept and a portion is missing. The sample shows 100,000 or so clones, 90% of them seen only once. The starting material was peripheral blood, obtained in the second trimester of pregnancy. This clonotype was sampled from a female donor in good health, enrolled as a control in a pregnancy study. This chain links TRBV18 with TRBJ1-2; D not certain. In DNA form, the CDR3 reads TGTGCCAGCTCACCTGGTCCCCCTATGAATGGCTACACCTTC. Translation gives CASSPGPPMNGYTF.